The clone carrying this TCR beta chain occurred once. The data are from a study of blood T cell repertoires in COVID-19. Study in general: Sources were T cells, B-cell-depleted T cells, or PBMCs; the material itself was cDNA or gDNA.

Trimming removed 3 bases from V and 3 bases from J, with 7 bases in between. This CDR3 region has 13 residues. Germline loops: CDR1 MNHEY, CDR2 SMNVEV (reference sequence). Clones were sequenced by immunoSEQ multiplex PCR, and TCRdb holds only the in-frame ones, with some missing. Seen here are under 300,000 clones, around nine tenths observed once, and the top ten hold 1.5% to 2%. The sample was PBMCs or T cells enriched from blood (not recorded which). This clonotype originated in a woman between 18 and 30 years old who had recovered from COVID-19. V usage is TRBV27 and J usage is TRBJ2-3, with D perhaps matching TRBD2 (5 bases). The CDR3 bases are TGTGCCAGCAGTTTCGGGGATACAGATACGCAGTATTTT. The encoded protein is CASSFGDTDTQYF.